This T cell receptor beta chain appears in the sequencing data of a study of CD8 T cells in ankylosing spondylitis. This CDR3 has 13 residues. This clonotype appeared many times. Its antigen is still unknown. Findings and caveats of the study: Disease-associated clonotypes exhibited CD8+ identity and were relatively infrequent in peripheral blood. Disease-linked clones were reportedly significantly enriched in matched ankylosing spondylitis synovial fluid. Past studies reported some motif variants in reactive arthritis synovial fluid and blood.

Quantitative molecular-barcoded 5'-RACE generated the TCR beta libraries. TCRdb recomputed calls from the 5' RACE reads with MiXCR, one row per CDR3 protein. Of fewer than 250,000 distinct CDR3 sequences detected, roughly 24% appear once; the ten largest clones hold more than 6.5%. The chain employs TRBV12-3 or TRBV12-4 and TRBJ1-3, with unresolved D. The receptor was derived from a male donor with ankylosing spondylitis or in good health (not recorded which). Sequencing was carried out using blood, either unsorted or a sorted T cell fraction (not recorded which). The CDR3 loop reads CVCGSDSGNTIYF. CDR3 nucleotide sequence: TGTGTCTGCGGGTCGGACTCTGGAAACACCATATATTTT.